The entry that follows covers one T cell receptor beta chain sequence. This entry belongs to a study of OX40 agonist ivuxolimab in advanced cancers. Profiling relied on immunoSEQ multiplex PCR, and the TCRdb table lists in-frame clones only, not all of them. This table holds over 55,000 clones, approximately 80% found once. The CDR3 totals 13 residues. Germline values: CDR1 SEHNR, CDR2 FQNEAQ (reference sequence). The V end lost 3 bases, the J end lost 1 base, and 5 bases lay between the germline ends. The TCR sequence derives from an adult with an advanced solid tumor such as melanoma, head and neck, liver or kidney cancer. This specimen consisted of CD4+ or CD8+ T cells sorted from blood, obtained in a trial of the OX40 agonist ivuxolimab. This rearrangement joins TRBV7-9 to TRBJ2-3; unclear D gene. CDR3 amino acids: CASSFQGTDTQYF. The DNA of the CDR3 is TGTGCCAGCAGCTTCCAGGGCACAGATACGCAGTATTTT.